Described below is a single T cell receptor (beta chain) sequence and its context. Germline assignment: CDR1 MNHEY and CDR2 SMNVEV (reference sequence). Trimming cost V 2 bases and J 0 bases, with 10 bases left between them. The CDR3 sequence is 15 residues long. These data are taken from a study of OX40 agonist ivuxolimab in advanced cancers. Overall study: Patients got intravenous ivuxolimab at 0.01 to 10 mg/kg every 2 weeks.

The data were produced by immunoSEQ multiplex PCR, yet TCRdb's version contains in-frame clones alone and is incomplete. The repertoire holds about 73,000 clones, with 80% to 90% as singletons. The clonotype was recovered from an adult with an advanced solid tumor such as melanoma, head and neck, liver or kidney cancer. The genes are TRBV27 and TRBJ1-2; D is possibly TRBD1 (6 bases). The specimen was CD4+ or CD8+ T cells sorted from blood, collected in a trial of the OX40 agonist ivuxolimab. This chain's CDR3 is CASSLKGQSNYGYTF. In nucleotides, the CDR3 is TGTGCCAGCAGTTTAAAAGGACAGTCTAACTATGGCTACACCTTC.